The 18 T cell receptor beta chains presented below share a single source sample, sequenced in a study of T cells in Graves' hyperthyroidism and ophthalmopathy (dated by TCRdb to between 2018 and 2021). Library generation was performed with multiplex PCR. The sequencer was an Illumina HiSeq 2000. The TCR beta CDR3 regions were amplified from RNA transcripts. A first-round RT-PCR of the TCR CDR3 used the HTBI primer set with the Qiagen OneStep RT-PCR kit. TCRdb trimmed the raw reads at Q25, called clones with MiXCR and kept productive beta chains. For every CDR3 protein sequence, its rows merge into one entry that carries the most common genes and DNA. The sample records 700,000 or so distinct CDR3 sequences, more than 14% of which are singletons. 9.5% to 15% of the sample is taken by the ten largest. Sequenced sample: blood. The receptors derive from a woman in her forties or fifties with Graves' ophthalmopathy.

The chain carries TRBV12-5 and TRBJ2-7, with D perhaps assigned TRBD1 or TRBD2 (5 bases each). CDR1 is LGHNT, CDR2 FRNRAP, per germline. Deletions cut 0 bases from V and 1 base from J, with 13 bases between. The CDR3 has 16 residues. The CDR3 loop is CASGLVKWDASYEQYF. The CDR3 nucleotides are TGTGCTAGTGGTTTGGTAAAGTGGGACGCATCCTACGAGCAGTACTTC.

This clonotype was seen a few times. The chain recombines TRBV9 with TRBJ2-1; 10 bases match TRBD2. Trimming cost V 4 bases and J 4 bases; bases outside gene matches: 11. The CDR3 extends over 17 amino acids. Looked up from germline, CDR1 is SGDLS and CDR2 is YYNGEE. The CDR3 sequence: CASSFETLAGAYNEQFF. The CDR3 DNA reads as TGTGCCAGCAGCTTCGAGACGCTAGCGGGAGCTTACAATGAGCAGTTCTTC.

The chain joins TRBV6-2 or TRBV6-3 to TRBJ1-1; D unresolved. Germline V gene lookup returns CDR1 MNHEY and CDR2 SVGEGT. Trimming shortened V by 4 bases and J by 10 bases, and 22 bases separated the two germline ends. The CDR3 is made up of 15 amino acids. CDR3 in amino acids: CASSSHKGEFLGAFF. The CDR3 nucleotides read TGTGCCAGCAGTTCCCACAAGGGAGAATTTCTTGGAGCTTTCTTT.

This clonotype was observed many times. V is TRBV28 and J is TRBJ2-3; D may match TRBD1 or TRBD2 (5 bases each). The V gene lost 3 bases and the J gene lost 0 bases, with 13 bases spanning the gap. Germline loops: CDR1 MDHEN, CDR2 SYDVKM. The CDR3 covers 16 residues. The chain's CDR3 is CASSFGAEASTDTQYF. CDR3 coding DNA: TGTGCCAGCAGTTTCGGGGCGGAAGCTAGCACAGATACGCAGTATTTT.

The chain carries TRBV7-2 and TRBJ2-3, with a possible D match to TRBD2 (6 bases). The germline V and J ends were trimmed by 5 bases and 10 bases, with 10 bases remaining between them. The germline V gene has CDR1 SGHTA and CDR2 FQGNSA. The CDR3 length is 11 residues. The CDR3 loop reads CASSRDSAQYF. CDR3 DNA sequence: TGTGCCAGCAGCCGGGACTCCGCGCAGTATTTT.

There are many counts of this clonotype. The rearrangement uses TRBV4-2 and TRBJ2-1; D is ambiguous. Trimming cost V 0 bases and J 2 bases, with 5 bases left between them. Germline assignment: CDR1 LGHNA and CDR2 YNFKEQ. The CDR3 has 14 amino acids. This chain's CDR3 is CASSQEGPYNEQFF. In nucleotides, the CDR3 is TGTGCCAGCAGCCAAGAGGGCCCCTACAATGAGCAGTTCTTC.

V is TRBV5-8 and J is TRBJ2-7, with D possibly being TRBD1 (7 bases). This CDR3 is built from 14 residues. Germline assignment: CDR1 SGHTS and CDR2 YDEGEE. Trimming pared 4 bases from V and 5 bases from J, leaving 16 bases between. The CDR3 here is CASSAGQFVDEQYF. The CDR3 DNA reads TGTGCCAGCAGCGCGGGACAGTTTGTTGACGAGCAGTACTTC.

There are many counts of this clonotype. The V call is TRBV12-3 or TRBV12-4, the J call TRBJ2-5; tentatively, D is TRBD2 (6 bases). Between the trimmed V and J ends, which lost 7 bases and 5 bases, there was a span of 20 bases. The CDR3 runs 15 residues. The CDR3 bases are TGTGCCAGCACCCGGTGGGAGGTTTCAGGGGAGACCCAGTACTTC. Translating gives CASTRWEVSGETQYF.

This clonotype was recorded many times. The V gene is TRBV12-3 or TRBV12-4, the J gene TRBJ2-1; 15 positions agree with TRBD2. Germline trimming cut 5 bases from V and 9 bases from J; bases unmatched to any gene: 8. The CDR3 is 16 amino acids. The CDR3 is CASSLWTSGRASEQFF. In nucleotides, the CDR3 is TGTGCCAGCAGTCTCTGGACTAGCGGGAGGGCCAGTGAGCAGTTCTTC.

This clonotype was found many times. DNA for the CDR3: TGCAGTGCTAGAGATTCTAGGCCTCTCGAGCAGTACTTC. Translating it yields CSARDSRPLEQYF. The chain carries TRBV20-1 and TRBJ2-7; D is uncertain. The CDR3 sequence is 13 residues long. V gave up 0 bases and J gave up 6 bases, with 12 bases separating them. Looked up from germline, CDR1 is DFQATT and CDR2 is SNEGSKA (reference sequence).

This clonotype was picked up many times. The chain employs TRBV5-1 and TRBJ2-3, with 14 bases aligning to TRBD2. This CDR3 is built from 17 residues. J lost 5 bases, V lost 4 bases, and 9 bases had no gene match. The germline V gene encodes CDR1 SGHRS and CDR2 YFSETQ. The CDR3 DNA is TGCGCCAGCAGCGACGGGACTAGCGGGAGTTTCGGAGATACGCAGTATTTT. Protein product: CASSDGTSGSFGDTQYF. The full variable domain, in which reference TRBV5-1 and TRBJ2-3 provide the parts outside the CDR3, is KAGVTQTPRYLIKTRGQQVTLSCSPISGHRSVSWYQQTPGQGLQFLFEYFSETQRNKGNFPGRFSGRQFSNSRSEMNVSTLELGDSALYLCASSDGTSGSFGDTQYFGPGTRLTVL.

The table lists this clonotype with a few counts. The V call is TRBV20-1, the J call TRBJ2-1; 8 positions match TRBD2. J was trimmed by 12 bases and V by 0 bases; bases with no gene match: 10. Germline loops: CDR1 DFQATT, CDR2 SNEGSKA (reference sequence). The CDR3 spans 14 residues. CDR3 coding DNA: TGCAGTGCTAGAGAGGGCGGGAGGCAGTTGGGGCAGTTCTTC. Amino acid sequence: CSAREGGRQLGQFF.

This clonotype was detected only a few times. The rearrangement links TRBV28 to TRBJ2-1; D gene ambiguous. Germline V gives CDR1 MDHEN, CDR2 SYDVKM. The CDR3 loop spans 12 amino acids. Trimming pared 6 bases from V and 10 bases from J, leaving 13 bases between. Here the CDR3 reads CASSRSGLEQFF. CDR3 nucleotides: TGTGCCAGCAGCCGAAGTGGGTTGGAGCAGTTCTTC.

The genes are TRBV4-3 and TRBJ2-1, with D possibly matching TRBD2 (7 bases). This CDR3 is built from 15 residues. Trimming cost V 5 bases and J 8 bases, with 19 bases left between them. Germline CDR1 LGHNA, CDR2 YSLEER. The chain's CDR3 is CASSKEGQRGDEQFF. CDR3 nucleotide sequence: TGCGCCAGCAGCAAGGAAGGACAGCGGGGCGATGAGCAGTTCTTC.

In its sample, this clonotype was seen a few times. This sequence joins TRBV20-1 and TRBJ1-5; D remains ambiguous. Trimming removed 1 base at V and 2 bases at J, with 15 bases between. CDR1 and CDR2 (germline): DFQATT, SNEGSKA (reference sequence). The CDR3 spans 16 residues. Written as DNA, the CDR3 is TGCAGTGCTAGAGTCGGGTGGGGATCGGGCAATCAGCCCCAGCATTTT. This gives the protein CSARVGWGSGNQPQHF.

The sample holds many counts of this clonotype. This rearrangement joins TRBV12-3 or TRBV12-4 to TRBJ1-2, with D maybe TRBD1 (5 bases). Trimming stripped 4 bases from V and 0 bases from J, with 15 bases between. CDR3 length: 16 amino acids. CDR3 nucleotide sequence: TGTGCCAGCAGTTCCTCCGCAGGGCGAGCTAACTATGGCTACACCTTC. Protein sequence: CASSSSAGRANYGYTF.

This clonotype was detected a few times. This chain joins TRBV29-1 and TRBJ2-1; D unresolved. The CDR3 has 11 amino acids. CDR1 and CDR2 (germline): SQVTM, ANQGSEA. Trimming left V 4 bases short and J 9 bases short, with 10 bases between. This CDR3 is CSVGEDREQFF. The DNA of the CDR3 is TGCAGCGTTGGAGAGGACCGTGAGCAGTTCTTC.

This clonotype was seen a few times. V gene TRBV27 combines with J gene TRBJ2-2; 8 bases map to TRBD2. The ends lost 3 bases at V and 5 bases at J; junction bases unmatched: 11. The CDR3 consists of 17 residues. The germline V gene encodes CDR1 MNHEY and CDR2 SMNVEV (reference sequence). DNA for the CDR3: TGTGCCAGCAGTTTTCGCACGGGAGGGCTCGGAACCGGGGAGCTGTTTTTT. Translating it yields CASSFRTGGLGTGELFF.